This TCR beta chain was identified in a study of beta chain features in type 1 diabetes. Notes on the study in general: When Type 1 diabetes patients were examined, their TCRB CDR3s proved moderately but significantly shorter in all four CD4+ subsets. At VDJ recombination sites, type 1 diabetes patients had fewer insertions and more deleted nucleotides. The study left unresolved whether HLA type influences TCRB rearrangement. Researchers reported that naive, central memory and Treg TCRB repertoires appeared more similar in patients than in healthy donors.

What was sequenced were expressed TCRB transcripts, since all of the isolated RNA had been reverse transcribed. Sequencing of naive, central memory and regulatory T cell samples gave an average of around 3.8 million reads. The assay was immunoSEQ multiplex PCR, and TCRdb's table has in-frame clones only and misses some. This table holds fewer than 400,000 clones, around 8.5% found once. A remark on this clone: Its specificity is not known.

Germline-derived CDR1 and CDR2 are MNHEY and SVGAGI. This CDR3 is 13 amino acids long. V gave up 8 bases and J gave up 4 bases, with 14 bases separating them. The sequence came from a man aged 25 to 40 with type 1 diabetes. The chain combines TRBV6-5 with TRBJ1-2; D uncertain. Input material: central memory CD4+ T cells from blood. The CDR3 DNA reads TGTGCCAGCTTCGGGGAGCCGAGCTATGGCTACACCTTC. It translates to CASFGEPSYGYTF.